This T cell receptor (beta chain) was observed in a study of shared clonotypes between healthy human individuals. Germline V lookup: CDR1 SNHLY, CDR2 FYNNEI. The CDR3 loop spans 14 amino acids. The V end lost 8 bases, the J end lost 0 bases, and 13 bases lay between the germline ends. Caucasian adults residing in Nashville, Tennessee made up all the donors. Assay: immunoSEQ multiplex PCR; the TCRdb copy retains only in-frame clones and omits some. The sample records roughly 510,000 clones, about 75% being singletons. This clone was detected once. The chain recombines TRBV2 with TRBJ1-1; D is unresolved. This TCR was sampled from a woman aged 40 to 50 in good health. Some clones in this sample may be carry-over from other donors' samples. Input material: PBMCs. CDR3 sequence (DNA): TGTGCCAGCTCCCTGCAGCGAATGAACACTGAAGCTTTCTTT. Its translation: CASSLQRMNTEAFF.